These T cell receptor beta chains were read from a single sample in a study of T cells in Graves' hyperthyroidism and ophthalmopathy. MiXCR was run by TCRdb on the multiplex PCR reads, yielding one entry per CDR3 protein. In the table there are roughly 380,000 distinct CDR3 sequences, about 15% of which are singletons. The sample taken for sequencing was blood. All receptors derive from a woman aged 55-69 years with Graves' hyperthyroidism. The CDR3 runs from the conserved cysteine through the conserved F or W. A D gene is named only where the DNA matches it firmly. Rows give clone size only sometimes, using once, few, many, or a class for an expanded clone.

length	size	J	D	V	CDR3	DNA
15	many	TRBJ2-1	-	TRBV28	CASSSAGGSYNEQFF	TGTGCCAGCAGCTCCGCTGGGGGCTCCTACAATGAGCAGTTCTTC
15	-	TRBJ2-7	TRBD2	TRBV2	CASSERTSGRGEQYF	TGTGCCAGCAGTGAAAGGACTAGCGGGAGAGGCGAGCAGTACTTC
16	few	TRBJ2-1	TRBD2	TRBV3-1	CASSHLGTSGRDEQFF	TGTGCCAGCAGCCATTTAGGGACTAGCGGGAGGGATGAGCAGTTCTTC
15	-	TRBJ2-7	-	TRBV28	CASSLGYGSSHEQYF	TGTGCCAGCAGTCTCGGGTACGGGAGTAGCCACGAGCAGTACTTC
15	-	TRBJ1-1	TRBD1	TRBV9	CASSEGTEMNTEAFF	TGTGCCAGCAGCGAGGGGACAGAGATGAACACTGAAGCTTTCTTT
14	many	TRBJ1-2	TRBD1	TRBV12-3/TRBV12-4	CASRVSRGHVGYTF	TGTGCCAGCAGAGTAAGCAGGGGGCACGTGGGCTACACCTTC
14	many	TRBJ2-5	TRBD1	TRBV11-2	CASSLPDRGATQYF	TGTGCCAGCAGCTTACCGGACAGGGGGGCGACCCAGTACTTC
13	-	TRBJ2-6	-	TRBV29-1	CSTRGSGANVLTF	TGCAGCACAAGGGGCTCTGGGGCCAACGTCCTGACTTTC
15	many	TRBJ2-3	-	TRBV12-3/TRBV12-4	CASSPGTFGGDTQYF	TGTGCCAGCAGCCCCGGGACTTTTGGGGGAGATACGCAGTATTTT
14	-	TRBJ2-7	-	TRBV10-3	CAISEDPKTYEQYF	TGTGCCATCAGTGAGGACCCCAAGACCTACGAGCAGTACTTC
16	-	TRBJ2-1	TRBD1	TRBV6-1	CASTTGVGTNHNEQFF	TGTGCCAGCACTACAGGGGTAGGGACAAATCACAATGAGCAGTTCTTC
14	many	TRBJ2-7	-	TRBV5-5	CASSLSQGGYEQYF	TGTGCCAGCAGCTTGAGCCAGGGGGGTTACGAGCAGTACTTC
14	many	TRBJ2-5	TRBD1	TRBV14	CASSRDSLSGTQYF	TGTGCCAGCAGCCGGGACAGCCTAAGTGGGACCCAGTACTTC
16	-	TRBJ2-7	TRBD2	TRBV5-5	CAGSSGPSGSVYEQYF	TGTGCCGGCAGCTCTGGGCCTAGCGGGAGTGTATACGAGCAGTACTTC
14	many	TRBJ1-1	-	TRBV12-3/TRBV12-4	CASSLRRGDTEAFF	TGTGCCAGCAGTTTACGTCGGGGTGACACTGAAGCTTTCTTT
15	-	TRBJ1-2	TRBD1	TRBV20-1	CSARAYQGADYGYTF	TGCAGTGCTAGAGCCTATCAGGGGGCTGACTATGGCTACACCTTC
13	many	TRBJ2-7	TRBD2	TRBV10-3	CAISRDYFYEQYF	TGTGCCATCAGTCGGGACTACTTCTACGAGCAGTACTTC
16	-	TRBJ2-7	TRBD1	TRBV19	CASSIDSPGQPYEQYF	TGTGCCAGTAGTATAGATTCACCGGGACAGCCCTACGAGCAGTACTTC
16	many	TRBJ2-5	TRBD1	TRBV3-1	CASSQVIGTDQETQYF	TGTGCCAGCAGCCAAGTGATAGGGACAGACCAAGAGACCCAGTACTTC
15	once	TRBJ1-1	-	TRBV12-3/TRBV12-4	CASSFRSGRYTEAFF	TGTGCCAGCAGTTTTAGGTCGGGACGGTACACTGAAGCTTTCTTT
14	few	TRBJ1-1	TRBD1	TRBV20-1	CSARDRTLNTEAFF	TGCAGTGCGCGGGACAGGACCCTGAACACTGAAGCTTTCTTT
11	few	TRBJ1-2	-	TRBV2	CASTDSIGYTF	TGTGCCAGTACGGACAGTATTGGCTACACCTTC
18	-	TRBJ1-6	-	TRBV6-1	CASSEAYRTSSYNSPLHF	TGTGCCAGCAGTGAAGCCTACAGGACAAGCTCCTATAATTCACCCCTCCACTTT
13	many	TRBJ2-1	TRBD1	TRBV11-2	CASSLDRGHEQFF	TGTGCCAGCAGCTTGGACAGGGGCCATGAGCAGTTCTTC
18	many	TRBJ2-1	-	TRBV15	CATSPTGIARITYNEQFF	TGTGCCACCAGCCCAACTGGGATCGCTAGAATTACCTACAATGAGCAGTTCTTC
11	-	TRBJ2-1	-	TRBV2	CASSQLREQFF	TGTGCCAGCAGCCAGTTGCGGGAGCAGTTCTTC
11	many	TRBJ2-5	-	TRBV2	CASKYDGTQYF	TGTGCCAGCAAGTATGATGGGACCCAGTACTTC
16	few	TRBJ1-2	-	TRBV24-1	CATRGPTGNANYGYTF	TGTGCCACCAGGGGGCCTACAGGGAACGCTAACTATGGCTACACCTTC
14	many	TRBJ2-7	TRBD1	TRBV11-3	CATSPGQAIYEQYF	TGTGCCACATCCCCAGGACAGGCTATCTACGAGCAGTACTTC
15	-	TRBJ2-5	-	TRBV6-2/TRBV6-3	CASRLQGGTGETQYF	TGTGCCAGCAGATTGCAGGGGGGTACTGGAGAGACCCAGTACTTC
15	many	TRBJ2-7	TRBD1	TRBV11-2	CASSALGTGGSEQYF	TGTGCCAGCAGCGCCTTGGGAACAGGGGGAAGCGAGCAGTACTTC
17	many	TRBJ2-3	TRBD2	TRBV6-1	CASSEGRGGRYTDTQYF	TGTGCCAGCAGTGAAGGGCGTGGCGGGAGGTACACAGATACGCAGTATTTT
13	-	TRBJ1-1	-	TRBV19	CASSKDSPTEAFF	TGTGCCAGTAGTAAGGACAGTCCCACTGAAGCTTTCTTT
14	-	TRBJ2-7	TRBD2	TRBV6-2/TRBV6-3	CASSSGTSGNEQYF	TGTGCCAGCAGTTCCGGGACTAGCGGGAACGAGCAGTACTTC
15	many	TRBJ1-1	TRBD1	TRBV5-1	CASSTAGTGDTEAFF	TGCGCCAGCAGCACAGCCGGGACAGGGGACACTGAAGCTTTCTTT
16	many	TRBJ2-1	-	TRBV9	CASSVGHRSNYNEQFF	TGTGCCAGCAGCGTAGGACACAGGAGTAACTACAATGAGCAGTTCTTC
13	many	TRBJ1-2	-	TRBV10-3	CATRGGDAYGYTF	TGTGCCACGAGGGGCGGGGACGCTTATGGCTACACCTTC
17	many	TRBJ2-3	TRBD2	TRBV13	CASSRRGTSGRTDTQYF	TGTGCCAGCAGCAGAAGGGGGACTAGCGGGAGGACAGATACGCAGTATTTT
19	many	TRBJ2-6	-	TRBV2	CASSVRDTNQLWVGNVLTF	TGTGCCAGCAGTGTCCGGGACACCAACCAGCTCTGGGTAGGCAACGTCCTGACTTTC
13	many	TRBJ2-2	TRBD1	TRBV7-9	CATGQGFTGELFF	TGTGCCACAGGACAGGGGTTCACCGGGGAGCTGTTTTTT
15	-	TRBJ2-5	-	TRBV11-1	CASSLAGGRQETQYF	TGTGCCAGCAGCTTAGCGGGAGGCCGGCAGGAGACCCAGTACTTC
16	few	TRBJ1-4	-	TRBV19	CASSIKTMLTNEKLFF	TGTGCCAGTAGTATCAAAACCATGTTAACTAATGAAAAACTGTTTTTT
13	many	TRBJ2-5	-	TRBV30	CAWTGTVQETQYF	TGTGCCTGGACGGGTACAGTCCAAGAGACCCAGTACTTC
16	many	TRBJ1-5	TRBD1	TRBV28	CASSSPGQGINQPQHF	TGTGCCAGCAGTTCCCCAGGACAGGGGATTAATCAGCCCCAGCATTTT
15	-	TRBJ2-3	TRBD2	TRBV6-1	CASSEGLTSVYTQYF	TGTGCCAGCAGTGAAGGGTTAACTAGCGTTTATACGCAGTATTTT